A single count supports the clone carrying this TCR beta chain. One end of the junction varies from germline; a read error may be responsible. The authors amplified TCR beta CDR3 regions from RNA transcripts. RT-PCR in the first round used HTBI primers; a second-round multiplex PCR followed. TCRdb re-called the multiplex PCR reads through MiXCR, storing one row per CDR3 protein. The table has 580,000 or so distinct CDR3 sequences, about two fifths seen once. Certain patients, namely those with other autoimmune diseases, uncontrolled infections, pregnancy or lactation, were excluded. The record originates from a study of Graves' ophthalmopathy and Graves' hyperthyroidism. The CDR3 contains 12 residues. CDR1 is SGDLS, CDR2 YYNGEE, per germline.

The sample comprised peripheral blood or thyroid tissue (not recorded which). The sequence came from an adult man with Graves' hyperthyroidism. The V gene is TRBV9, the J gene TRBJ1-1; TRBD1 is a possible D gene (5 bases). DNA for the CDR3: TGTGCCAGCAGCTTCTCTAGCGGGACGTTCATCTTT. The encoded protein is CASSFSSGTFIF.